The 11 T cell receptor beta chains in this list originate from one sample, sequenced in a study of post-analysis software for immune sequencing data. General observations from the study: Four or five TRBV segments (TRBV5-6, TRBV5-1 and TRBV20-1 among them) occurred more frequently in patients than in controls.

Their antigen targets remain unknown. Unique molecular identifiers featured in each of the TCR beta cDNA libraries. Each CDR3 protein is one row after TCRdb ran MiXCR on the PCR reads. The sample holds about 810,000 distinct CDR3 sequences, roughly 58% seen once. Sample: blood. Receptor source: a girl aged 10 to 17 with multiple sclerosis.

The rearrangement uses TRBV12-3 or TRBV12-4 and TRBJ1-1; no clear D. The germline V and J ends were trimmed by 3 bases and 4 bases, with 9 bases remaining between them. This CDR3 spans 13 amino acids. CDR3 coding DNA: TGTGCCAGCAGTTTTAGGCATAGCACTGAAGCTTTCTTT. Translation: CASSFRHSTEAFF.

In DNA form, the CDR3 reads TGTGCCATCAGTGAAGAAGGGTGGGAGCAGTACTTC. The encoded protein is CAISEEGWEQYF. This sequence joins TRBV10-3 and TRBJ2-7; D gene uncertain. CDR1 and CDR2 from the germline V gene are ENHRY and SYGVKD. The V and J ends lost 3 bases and 7 bases respectively, with 10 bases between them. The CDR3 loop spans 12 amino acids.

This clonotype has only a few counts. The chain couples TRBV29-1 to TRBJ2-7; D perhaps matches TRBD2 (6 bases). The germline V and J ends were trimmed by 5 bases and 2 bases, with 10 bases remaining between them. CDR3 length: 12 amino acids. Germline V gene lookup returns CDR1 SQVTM and CDR2 ANQGSEA. The CDR3 sequence is CSVQEGPYEQYF. DNA of the CDR3: TGCAGCGTTCAGGAGGGCCCCTACGAGCAGTACTTC.

The chain couples TRBV10-3 to TRBJ2-5, with TRBD1 identical over 7 bases. This CDR3 is 13 amino acids long. Germline CDR1 is ENHRY and CDR2 is SYGVKD. J was trimmed by 5 bases and V by 10 bases; bases with no gene match: 10. The CDR3 protein is CATADRWQETQYF. CDR3 DNA sequence: TGTGCCACCGCGGACAGGTGGCAGGAGACCCAGTACTTC.

Notes on this clonotype: One end of the junction fails to match germline, which may point to a read error. The J gene is TRBJ2-3, the V gene TRBV4-1; the match to TRBD2 covers 9 bases. This CDR3 has 17 amino acids. The germline V gene encodes CDR1 MGHRA and CDR2 YSYEKL. CDR3 nucleotides: TGCGCCGGCAGCCAAGAAGGGCTAGCGGGAATGGCAGATACGCAGTATTTT. Translation gives CAGSQEGLAGMADTQYF.

The chain combines TRBV7-6 with TRBJ1-5, with unresolved D. This CDR3 is built from 14 residues. The germline gives CDR1 SGHVS, CDR2 FNYEAQ. V lost 0 bases, J lost 4 bases, and 7 bases lay in between. CDR3 nucleotides: TGTGCCAGCAGCTTAGCGGGCTGGAATCAGCCCCAGCATTTT. This codes for CASSLAGWNQPQHF.

This rearrangement joins TRBV5-1 to TRBJ1-2; TRBD1 aligns across 8 bases. The CDR3 contains 16 residues. Losses at the gene ends were 3 bases for V and 0 bases for J; bases not matched to a gene: 7. Germline V gene data show CDR1 as SGHRS and CDR2 as YFSETQ. The CDR3, as DNA: TGCGCCAGCAGCTGGGGACAGGCGATATCTAACTATGGCTACACCTTC. Translation gives CASSWGQAISNYGYTF.

The chain uses TRBV21-1 and TRBJ1-2; the table assigns TRBD1, which was not confirmed against the DNA. TRBV21-1 is an annotated pseudogene. The CDR3 extends over 18 amino acids. The DNA of the CDR3 is TGTGCCAGCAGCAAAGGAGTAAGGCCAGCCGGGTCAAGCTATGGCTACACCTTC. It yields the protein CASSKGVRPAGSSYGYTF.

J is TRBJ2-7 and V is TRBV20-1; D is possibly TRBD1 (6 bases). Germline lookup yields CDR1 DFQATT and CDR2 SNEGSKA (reference sequence). The CDR3 is made up of 15 amino acids. The V gene lost 3 bases and the J gene lost 5 bases, with 20 bases spanning the gap. CDR3 bases: TGCAGTGCTAGGGGGGCCAGTAACGTGCTTGACGAGCAGTACTTC. Protein product: CSARGASNVLDEQYF.

The chain employs TRBV5-1 and TRBJ2-5; TRBD2 aligns across 11 bases. V lost 5 bases to trimming and J lost 3 bases; unmatched junction nucleotides: 6. This CDR3 comprises 15 residues. The germline CDR1 and CDR2 sequences are SGHRS and YFSETQ. CDR3 amino acids: CASSGGTSGKETQYF. CDR3 DNA: TGCGCCAGCAGTGGCGGGACTAGCGGAAAAGAGACCCAGTACTTC.

There are a few counts of this clonotype. The chain uses TRBV9 and TRBJ2-4; D may be TRBD1 or TRBD2 (6 bases each). The DNA end is more similar to TRBJ2-5, so the J call may be wrong. From germline, CDR1 is SGDLS and CDR2 YYNGEE. CDR3 length equals 14 residues. In DNA form, the CDR3 reads TGTGCCAGCAGCGTAGTGGGGGGCCGGGAGACCCAGTACTTC. Protein: CASSVVGGRETQYF.